This TCR beta chain emerged from a study of blood T cell repertoires in COVID-19. Study-level information: Acute and convalescent COVID-19 samples came from the United States, Italy and Spain. T cells, B-cell-depleted T cells, or PBMCs supplied cDNA or gDNA.

This clone was observed a few times. In the original workflow: Amplifying reference gene primers gave estimates of nucleated cell counts. TCRdb keeps only in-frame clones here, not all; method: immunoSEQ multiplex PCR. V, J and clone size are those of that table, while D and trimming were read from the DNA. The sample holds about 24,000 clones, around 89% seen once. The V gene lost 6 bases and the J gene lost 2 bases, with 11 bases spanning the gap. The CDR3 spans 15 residues. CDR1 is SNHLY, CDR2 FYNNEI, per germline. This chain connects TRBV2 to TRBJ2-6; D possibly corresponds to TRBD2 (5 bases). This sequence originates from a man aged 65 to 79 with acute or convalescent COVID-19. Sequenced input: peripheral blood. The CDR3 DNA sequence: TGTGCCAGCAGGCCTCTAGCTGCTGGGGCCAACGTCCTGACTTTC. Protein: CASRPLAAGANVLTF. The whole variable domain, remainder taken from reference TRBV2 and TRBJ2-6, is EPEVTQTPSHQVTQMGQEVILRCVPISNHLYFYWYRQILGQKVEFLVSFYNNEISEKSEIFDDQFSVERPDGSNFTLKIRSTKLEDSAMYFCASRPLAAGANVLTFGAGSRLTVL.